The present T cell receptor (beta chain) was sequenced within a study of T cell responses to AZD1222 COVID-19 vaccine (dated by TCRdb to 2020 to 2023). Regarding the research as a whole: A total of about 230 trial participants underwent TCR sequencing, of whom nearly 210 received two doses of AZD1222 and about 25 received two doses of the MenACWY control vaccine. Trial participants were enrolled into age subgroups of 18-55, 56-69 and 70-plus years, which contained about 160, 30 and 59 TCR-sequenced participants, respectively.

Overall study results and their limits: Most participants were white British and females outnumbered males, and the authors suggested that clonal diversity may have been underestimated. Conclusions about previously exposed vaccinees are limited because only a handful of AZD1222 recipients were SARS-CoV-2 seropositive at baseline. Spike-specific TCR breadth and depth rose significantly after two AZD1222 doses compared with day 0 and with MenACWY recipients. The whole spike protein was spanned by vaccine-associated CD4 TCRs, and dominant responses were seen in regions 160-218 and 743-854. Nearly half of unique spike-specific TCRs reportedly recognized epitopes outside regions mutated in the B.1.351 and B.1.1.7 variants. The 56-69-year group was small, and its depth increase did not reach significance, likely because of low power. Because no day 14 peak-response samples were available, repertoires were characterized only after the peak T cell response.

The CDR3 regions of human TCRbeta chains were subjected to immunosequencing. The authors' analysis ran thus. TCRs in the repertoires were matched against a reference library of SARS-CoV-2-specific TCRs that had been generated with the MIRA antigen-specificity platform. Breadth meant the fraction of unique TCRs that were SARS-CoV-2-associated, whereas depth meant the fraction of total T cells that were SARS-CoV-2-associated. Using the MIRA data, every spike-specific TCR was mapped to the spike region that the TCR reacted to and assigned to either a CD4 or a CD8 class. Log10-transformed breadth and depth values were compared by one-way ANOVA with Sidak's multiple comparisons tests. TCRdb stores this immuneACCESS table with in-frame sequences only. Part of the clones is absent; in the studies checked, under half of the shortfall reflects unresolved V genes, and no reason is known for the rest. V and J calls and clone size follow that table, whereas D and trimming were derived from the DNA. The sample has about 170,000 clones on record, about 83% of them singletons. The biggest ten clones account for 0.85% to 1.2% of the sample.

From the cysteine through the phenylalanine, the CDR3 covers 14 amino acids. Only the CDR3 DNA stays, 42 bases, in frame from base 1. According to the germline V gene (reference sequence), CDR1 reads LNHDA and CDR2 reads SQIVND. Relative to germline, V is missing 11 bases and J is missing 0 bases, with 6 bases of the junction outside any gene match. Taken with the paper, the label for time point translates to: about 28 days (+/-7) after the second vaccine dose. AZD1222 recipients with second doses at about 4 weeks or about 12 weeks were pooled, because spike-specific TCR depth and breadth did not differ between schedules. Samples from vaccinated people were obtained from the UK trials COV001 and COV002, which included a single-blind randomized controlled phase 2/3 trial of AZD1222 (ChAdOx1 nCoV-19) in healthy adults. For TCRbeta chain sequencing, PBMC samples from trial participants were taken at day 0 and at day 28 after the second dose.

Comments on this clone: It lacks a known antigen. No base qualities exist here, and no much larger clone lies one base off it.

This sequence originates from an adult who received the AZD1222 COVID-19 vaccine. The input for sequencing was peripheral blood, taken 28 days after the second AZD1222 dose. The rearrangement combines TRBV19 with TRBJ2-2; the central 7 bases match TRBD1. CDR3 loop: CASRTGPNTGELFF. The nucleotides read TGTGCCTCAAGGACAGGACCGAACACCGGGGAGCTGTTTTTT.